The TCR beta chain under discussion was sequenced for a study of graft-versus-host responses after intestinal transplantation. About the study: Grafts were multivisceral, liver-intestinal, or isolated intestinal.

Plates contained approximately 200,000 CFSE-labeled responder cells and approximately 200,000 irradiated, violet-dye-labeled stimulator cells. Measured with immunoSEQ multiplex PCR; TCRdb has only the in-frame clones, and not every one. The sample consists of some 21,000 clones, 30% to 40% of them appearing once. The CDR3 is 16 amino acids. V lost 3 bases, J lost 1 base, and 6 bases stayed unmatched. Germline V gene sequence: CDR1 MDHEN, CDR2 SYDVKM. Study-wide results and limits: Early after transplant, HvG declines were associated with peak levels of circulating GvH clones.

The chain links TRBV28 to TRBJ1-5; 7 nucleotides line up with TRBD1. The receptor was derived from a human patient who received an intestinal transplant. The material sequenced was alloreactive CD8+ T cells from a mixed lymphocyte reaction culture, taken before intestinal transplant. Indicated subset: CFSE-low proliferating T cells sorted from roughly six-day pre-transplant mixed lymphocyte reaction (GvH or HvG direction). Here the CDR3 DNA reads TGTGCCAGCAGTTTTAGCCACAGGGGCAGCAATCAGCCCCAGCATTTT. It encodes CASSFSHRGSNQPQHF.